This T cell receptor (beta chain) was sequenced for a study of beta chain features in type 1 diabetes. Broader study findings: Researchers could not determine here whether HLA type influences TCRB rearrangement. Researchers caution that PCR might favor shorter templates, equally among patients and controls. Shortening that was moderate but significant affected the TCRB CDR3s of Type 1 diabetes patients in all four CD4+ subsets. The similarity of naive, central memory and Treg TCRB repertoires appeared greater among patients than among healthy donors.

Remarks on this clone: The target antigen is unknown.

The entirety of the isolated RNA underwent reverse transcription, so expressed TCRB transcripts were sequenced. The repertoire was sequenced with immunoSEQ multiplex PCR; TCRdb's copy has only in-frame clones and lacks some. Of more than 250,000 clones listed, just over 20% are singletons. The CDR3 consists of 16 residues. J gave up 2 bases and V 2 bases, and 8 bases lay outside the gene matches. The germline CDR1 and CDR2 sequences are SGHTA and FQGNSA. The chain uses TRBV7-2 and TRBJ2-7; 8 nucleotides line up with TRBD1. Sequences were obtained from naive CD4+ T cells from blood. This clonotype originated in a woman aged 35 to 49 with type 1 diabetes. The CDR3 is CASSLMGVQGAYEQYF. CDR3 in DNA: TGTGCCAGCAGCTTAATGGGAGTACAGGGGGCCTACGAGCAGTACTTC.